These 14 T cell receptor beta chains came from one sample sequenced in a study of control samples from healthy donors and cancer patients. Sequencing used immunoSEQ multiplex PCR; TCRdb keeps in-frame clones, though not all of them. Of about 21,000 clones in the sample, under 90% were seen once. Sample: PBMCs. The receptors originated from a man in his sixties with colorectal cancer.

CDR3 protein: CASSLAGGNTIYF. The CDR3 DNA reads as TGCGCCAGCAGCTTGGCCGGCGGAAACACCATATATTTT. V gene TRBV5-1 combines with J gene TRBJ1-3; D gene uncertain. V lost 0 bases and J lost 4, with 5 bases in between. The CDR3 covers 13 residues. The germline V gene has CDR1 SGHRS and CDR2 YFSETQ.

The chain joins TRBV19 to TRBJ1-2, with D tentatively TRBD1 (5 bases). Per germline, CDR1 LNHDA and CDR2 SQIVND (reference sequence). The CDR3 runs to 12 residues. Trimming cost V 4 bases and J 8 bases, with 11 bases left between them. CDR3 amino acids: CASSRQGQGYTF. In nucleotides, the CDR3 is TGTGCCAGTAGTAGGCAGGGCCAAGGCTACACCTTC.

The chain employs TRBV18 and TRBJ2-1; 8 bases match TRBD2. Germline-derived CDR1 and CDR2 are KGHSH and LQKENI. CDR3 length: 16 residues. V was pared by 3 bases and J by 2 bases, with 6 bases of the junction left unmatched. Here the CDR3 DNA reads TGTGCCAGCTCACCGGAACCGGGACTAGCCTACAATGAGCAGTTCTTC. Amino acids: CASSPEPGLAYNEQFF.

V usage is TRBV24-1 and J usage is TRBJ1-2; TRBD1 aligns across 9 bases. Germline assignment: CDR1 KGHDR and CDR2 SFDVKD. This CDR3 region has 16 residues. The junction had 5 bases not matched to a gene; V was cut back by 4 bases and J by 0 bases. The chain's CDR3 is CATSDPGDRANYGYTF. As DNA, the CDR3 is TGTGCCACCAGTGACCCCGGGGACAGGGCTAACTATGGCTACACCTTC.

The chain employs TRBV12-5 and TRBJ1-4; D might be TRBD1 (6 bases). Germline loops: CDR1 LGHNT, CDR2 FRNRAP. CDR3 length: 16 residues. The V gene lost 0 bases and the J gene lost 5 bases, with 13 bases spanning the gap. CDR3 loop: CASGLVPGQPNEKLFF. Here the CDR3 DNA reads TGTGCTAGTGGTTTGGTACCGGGACAACCGAATGAAAAACTGTTTTTT.

This sequence joins TRBV2 and TRBJ1-4, with D tentatively TRBD1 (5 bases). V shed 2 bases and J shed 8 bases, with 9 bases lying between them. The CDR3 is made up of 13 amino acids. Looked up from germline, CDR1 is SNHLY and CDR2 is FYNNEI. This chain's CDR3 is CASSEIGAEKLFF. CDR3 coding DNA: TGTGCCAGCAGTGAAATCGGGGCCGAAAAACTGTTTTTT.

The chain has TRBV5-1 and TRBJ1-1; possible D gene TRBD1, 6 bases. CDR3 length equals 15 residues. Trimming pared 4 bases from V and 0 bases from J, leaving 13 bases between. Germline CDR1 SGHRS, CDR2 YFSETQ. CDR3 in DNA: TGCGCCAGCAGCCTAAGACAGGCGATGAACACTGAAGCTTTCTTT. This sequence encodes CASSLRQAMNTEAFF.

The genes are TRBV5-1 and TRBJ2-1, with 14 bases lining up with TRBD2. Germline V CDR1 and CDR2: SGHRS, YFSETQ. The CDR3 totals 16 residues. J was trimmed by 6 bases and V by 4 bases; bases with no gene match: 6. The CDR3 DNA follows: TGCGCCAGCAGCAAAGGGACTAGCGGGGGACTCAATGAGCAGTTCTTC. Translation gives CASSKGTSGGLNEQFF.

This clone was seen only once. CDR3 sequence: CASSLVGRGNTEAFF. CDR3 in DNA: TGTGCCAGCAGCTTGGTGGGACGGGGGAACACTGAAGCTTTCTTT. V is TRBV5-4 and J is TRBJ1-1; the D gene is possibly TRBD1 (5 bases). The CDR3 has 15 amino acids. V was pared by 0 bases and J by 1 base, with 10 bases between. From germline, CDR1 is SGHNT and CDR2 YYREEE (reference sequence).

The chain couples TRBV5-1 to TRBJ2-5, with 9 bases aligning to TRBD2. This CDR3 region has 16 residues. Germline V lookup: CDR1 SGHRS, CDR2 YFSETQ. After removal of 3 bases from V and 4 bases from J, the junction contained 10 bases not matched to a gene. For the CDR3, the DNA is TGCGCCAGCAGCTCCGGGGCAGCGGGGGGCCGAGAGACCCAGTACTTC. Translated: CASSSGAAGGRETQYF.

This clone came up once. In DNA, the CDR3 is TGTGCCAGCAGTGAATTATGGGGGAATTCACCCCTCCACTTT. Translating gives CASSELWGNSPLHF. The chain employs TRBV6-1 and TRBJ1-6, with TRBD1 as a possible D gene (5 bases). The germline V gene has CDR1 MNHNS and CDR2 SASEGT. This CDR3 region has 14 residues. V was shortened by 2 bases and J by 7 bases, with 9 bases between the two germline ends.

This clone was seen more than once but under ten times. The rearrangement joins TRBV6-5 to TRBJ1-2; 7 bases are a match to TRBD1. From germline, CDR1 is MNHEY and CDR2 SVGAGI. This CDR3 is built from 13 residues. J gave up 8 bases and V 4 bases, and 7 bases lay outside the gene matches. Here the CDR3 reads CASSLRTGSGYTF. CDR3 sequence (DNA): TGTGCCAGCAGTTTGCGGACAGGATCGGGCTACACCTTC.

The rearrangement joins TRBV13 to TRBJ2-2; the match to TRBD2 covers 9 bases. The CDR3 totals 15 residues. Unmatched junction bases numbered 1, after V lost 5 bases and J lost 0 bases. Germline values: CDR1 PRHDT, CDR2 FYEKMQ (reference sequence). This CDR3 reads CASSRLAANTGELFF. The DNA of the CDR3 is TGTGCCAGCAGCAGACTAGCGGCGAACACCGGGGAGCTGTTTTTT.

This chain uses TRBV6-1 with TRBJ2-5; possibly TRBD2 for D (5 bases). The V end lost 5 bases, the J end lost 4 bases, and 11 bases lay between the germline ends. The CDR3 consists of 13 residues. From germline, CDR1 is MNHNS and CDR2 SASEGT. For the CDR3, the DNA is TGTGCCAGCAGTAACCCCGGGGTAGAGACCCAGTACTTC. Its translation: CASSNPGVETQYF.